The clone carrying this T cell receptor (beta chain) was picked up many times. Its cognate antigen is unknown. This record belongs to a study of CD8 T cells in ankylosing spondylitis. Broader study findings: Researchers report that disease-linked clones proved CD8+ and relatively rare in peripheral blood. Clones tied to disease were said to be significantly enriched in matched ankylosing spondylitis synovial fluid. Several highly homologous variants formed a TCR beta motif that appeared characteristic of ankylosing spondylitis blood. Some of these motif variants have turned up before, in reports on reactive arthritis synovial fluid and blood.

TCRdb reprocessed the 5' RACE reads via MiXCR and lists one record per CDR3 protein. The table records over 200,000 distinct CDR3 sequences, roughly a tenth of them present only once. The sample comprised blood, either unsorted or a sorted T cell fraction (not recorded which). The clonotype was recovered from a male donor with ankylosing spondylitis or in good health (not recorded which).

CDR3 nucleotide sequence: TGTGCCAGCAGTATCCAGGGGACTAATTCACCCCTCCACTTT. Protein: CASSIQGTNSPLHF. The chain recombines TRBV12-3 or TRBV12-4 with TRBJ1-6; TRBD1 is a possible D gene (6 bases). The V end lost 5 bases, the J end lost 6 bases, and 11 bases lay between the germline ends. This CDR3 comprises 14 residues.